Listed below are T cell receptor beta chains from one sample, sequenced in a study of blood T cells in healthy people across ages. One entry per CDR3 protein results from TCRdb running MiXCR on the 5' RACE reads. The sample records about 670,000 distinct CDR3 sequences, 40% to 45% being singletons. Input material: blood. These receptors originate from an older man in good health. Both conserved end residues are part of each CDR3. The D gene is left open where the match is weak.

d_call | v_call | cdr3_aa
. | TRBV10-3 | CAISESVSTDTQYF
TRBD2 | TRBV10-3 | CAMGTSGNTDTQYF
. | TRBV7-9 | CASSLQGGLGEQYF
. | TRBV10-2 | CASSEPGEVYGEQFF
. | TRBV21-1 | CASRTASGLDEQYF
. | TRBV4-2 | CASSQDTGSSAGYTF
. | TRBV7-8 | CASSSQGYDERYF
. | TRBV25-1 | CASSEPTRSAYGGYTF
. | TRBV7-2 | CASSLNPRGRNTGELFF
TRBD2 | TRBV20-1 | CSAGGLAGDPRQYF
. | TRBV9 | CASSSGAQETQYF
. | TRBV20-1 | CSARDLGDTQYF
. | TRBV7-2 | CASSLGPSHSNYEQYF
TRBD2 | TRBV5-5 | CASSGELAARYNEQFF
. | TRBV20-1 | CSARALASTDTQYF
. | TRBV7-2 | CASSLRPSDTQYF
. | TRBV6-2/TRBV6-3 | CASSSWAGGDQETQYF
. | TRBV11-1 | CASSLGLWGGRLNEQFF
TRBD1 | TRBV20-1 | CSARGADRANEQYF
TRBD2 | TRBV5-1 | CASSPGGSTGEPFF
. | TRBV7-2 | CASSPYKRGLDYGYTF
TRBD2 | TRBV7-2 | CASSSGLAPSEQFF
. | TRBV25-1 | CASSSGALSNIQYF
. | TRBV18 | CASSPDTSTGELFF
. | TRBV7-2 | CTSSLFRDGEQYF
. | TRBV4-3 | CASSQDLSGAETQYF
. | TRBV6-5 | CASSPDGRNGYTF
. | TRBV7-6 | CASSPLIEDEQYF
TRBD1 | TRBV14 | CASSQGQGDLQPQHF
TRBD1 | TRBV6-1 | CASNIRDRERETQYF
. | TRBV7-2 | CASSFPGRNNYGYTF
. | TRBV7-2 | CASSPRGGPSKNIQYF
TRBD2 | TRBV6-5 | CASSYGGGSSNNEQFF
. | TRBV14 | CASSQGGSLNTEAFF
. | TRBV7-2 | CASSLRDPKVDIQYF
. | TRBV4-3 | CASSQDSWGETQYF
. | TRBV5-8 | CASSGGTRFNEQFF
. | TRBV4-3 | CASSQGFAGTANSPLHF
TRBD1 | TRBV7-6 | CASSRGTGLLGNTGELFF